The TCR beta chain under discussion was sequenced for a study of blood T cells in healthy people across ages. Combining a sample-barcoded 5' primer with a J-beta primer mix, a second PCR ran for about 7 to 11 cycles. One entry per CDR3 protein results from TCRdb running MiXCR on the 5' RACE reads. The sample contains around 1.1 million distinct CDR3 sequences, around two fifths of which appear only once. The CDR3 contains 16 residues. The germline V gene has CDR1 SGHTA and CDR2 FQGNSA. After removal of 5 bases from V and 8 bases from J, the junction contained 13 bases not matched to a gene. The sequencing sample was made of blood. The sequence was collected from a man younger than 35 in good health. V usage is TRBV7-2 and J usage is TRBJ1-4; TRBD1 aligns across 8 bases. In nucleotides, the CDR3 is TGTGCCAGCAGCCCCCCCCGGACAGGGCTGCGGGAAAAACTGTTTTTT. Protein product: CASSPPRTGLREKLFF.